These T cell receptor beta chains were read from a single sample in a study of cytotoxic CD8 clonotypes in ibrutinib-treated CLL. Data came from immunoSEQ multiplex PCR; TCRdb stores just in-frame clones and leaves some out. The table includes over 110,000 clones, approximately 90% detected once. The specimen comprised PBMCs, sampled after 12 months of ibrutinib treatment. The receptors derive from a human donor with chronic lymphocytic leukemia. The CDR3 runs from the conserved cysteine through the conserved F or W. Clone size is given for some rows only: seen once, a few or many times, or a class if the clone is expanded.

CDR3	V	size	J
CASSAGQPSYEQYF	TRBV10-1	NA	TRBJ2-7
CASSSLPNNEQFF	TRBV19	NA	TRBJ2-1
CSVGAGSRVETQYF	TRBV29-1	NA	TRBJ2-5
CASSRGRDSEQYF	TRBV19	NA	TRBJ2-7
CASRTGTDTQYF	TRBV6-6	NA	TRBJ2-3
CASSAFTGDYEQYF	TRBV2	NA	TRBJ2-7
CASSVAETAEAFF	TRBV9	NA	TRBJ1-1
CASSFEGGSSYEQYF	TRBV7-3	NA	TRBJ2-7
CASSYHDINQPQHF	TRBV5-6	NA	TRBJ1-5
CASTQQGRSGNTIYF	TRBV2	once	TRBJ1-3
CASSFQSRETQYF	TRBV7-3	NA	TRBJ2-5
CASSSGYEQYF	TRBV25-1	NA	TRBJ2-7
CASSLGGNYGYTF	TRBV7-3	NA	TRBJ1-2
CASSYSGQSGELFF	TRBV6-5	once	TRBJ2-2
CSVDGTAPRTGTSAPGYEQYF	TRBV29-1	NA	TRBJ2-7
CAISVTDSYEQYF	TRBV10-3	NA	TRBJ2-7
CAWSRGLPSTDTQYF	TRBV30	NA	TRBJ2-3
CASSFIDGGGTDTQYF	TRBV11-2	NA	TRBJ2-3
CASRGLADGETQYF	TRBV27	NA	TRBJ2-5
CASSSGTDGMGYTF	TRBV7-3	few	TRBJ1-2
CASSSGLQETQYF	TRBV11-3	NA	TRBJ2-5
CASSLAGGLGEQFF	TRBV6-5	NA	TRBJ2-1
CAISPGHILAKNIQYF	TRBV10-3	NA	TRBJ2-4
CSASAYTEAFF	TRBV20-1	NA	TRBJ1-1
CASSVAQGGTEAFF	TRBV9	NA	TRBJ1-1
CASSLDETQYF	TRBV28	NA	TRBJ2-5
CASSLAGQGKLFF	TRBV7-9	once	TRBJ1-4
CASSQLTFDPHEQYF	TRBV23-1	NA	TRBJ2-7
CASSSGGTGGYTF	TRBV5-1	NA	TRBJ1-2